This T cell receptor beta chain was sequenced in a study of blood T cell repertoires in COVID-19. Study at large: Donors in the United States, Italy and Spain gave samples during acute or convalescent COVID-19.

Original processing notes: Amplification with reference gene primers provided the estimates of nucleated cell counts. Profiling relied on immunoSEQ multiplex PCR, and the TCRdb table lists in-frame clones only, not all of them. V and J calls plus clone size are reproduced from that table; the DNA served to infer D and trimming. Counted here are approximately 320,000 clones, about nine tenths occurring once; the ten biggest clones make up around 2.5%. Categorization into cohorts depended on clinical history that participants reported. For recovered donors of Cohort 3, there were two negative PCRs, clearance, or symptom resolution. The V and J ends lost 0 bases and 1 base, in that order; junction bases with no gene match: 10. The CDR3 is 17 amino acids. CDR1 and CDR2 from the germline V gene are GTSNPN and SVGIG (reference sequence).

The chain is built from TRBV30 and TRBJ1-1, with 8 bases fitting TRBD1. The sample taken for sequencing was PBMCs or T cells enriched from blood (not recorded which). This receptor was obtained from a man in his sixties who had recovered from COVID-19. This chain's CDR3 is CAWSVPGGALGNTEAFF. In nucleotides, the CDR3 is TGTGCCTGGAGTGTACCAGGGGGCGCATTAGGGAACACTGAAGCTTTCTTT. Drawing the rest from reference TRBV30 and TRBJ1-1, the complete variable domain is SQTIHQWPATLVQPVGSPLSLECTVEGTSNPNLYWYRQAAGRGLQLLFYSVGIGQISSEVPQNLSASRPQDRQFILSSKKLLLSDSGFYLCAWSVPGGALGNTEAFFGQGTRLTVV.